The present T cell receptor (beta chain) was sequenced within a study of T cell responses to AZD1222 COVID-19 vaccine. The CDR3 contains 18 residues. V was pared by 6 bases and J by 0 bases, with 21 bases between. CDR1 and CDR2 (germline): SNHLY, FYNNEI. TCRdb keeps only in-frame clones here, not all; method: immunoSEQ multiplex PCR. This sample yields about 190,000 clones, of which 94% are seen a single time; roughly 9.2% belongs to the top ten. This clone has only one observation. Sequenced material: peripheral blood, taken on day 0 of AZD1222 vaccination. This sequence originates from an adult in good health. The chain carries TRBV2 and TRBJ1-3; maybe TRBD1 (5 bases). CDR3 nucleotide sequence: TGTGCCAGCAGCAGAAGACATAAAGACAGTCTCTCTGGAAACACCATATATTTT. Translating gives CASSRRHKDSLSGNTIYF.